Reported below is one T cell receptor beta chain. Its antigen is unidentified. The PCR ran on 60 Vbeta and 13 Jbeta primers. Profiled with immunoSEQ multiplex PCR; TCRdb holds only in-frame clones, not every one. The sample yields around 170,000 clones, 71% seen once. This record comes from a study of cytomegalovirus exposure and HLA in healthy donors. Whole-study context: The roughly 100 million unique TCR beta sequences, from some 170 million T cells, were found by an earlier analysis. General observations from the study: Cytomegalovirus-associated TCR beta chains were listed, numbering some 180. When analyzed later, a missense DCLRE1C variant was found to be linked to TCR beta V- and J-gene trimming.

Sequencing was done on a sample of PBMCs. The source is a girl under 18 in good health and CMV-seronegative.

CDR3 region: CASRHTGEDQFF. CDR3 DNA: TGTGCCAGCAGGCACACAGGGGAGGATCAGTTCTTC. V is TRBV6-6 and J is TRBJ2-1; D may be TRBD1 (7 bases). CDR3 length: 12 amino acids. Germline CDR1 reads MNHNY; CDR2 reads SVGAGI (reference sequence). V lost 6 bases and J 13 bases, leaving 16 bases between the germline ends.